Shown below are 20 T cell receptor beta chains from a single sample sequenced in a study of vaccination effects on CD4 cells after COVID-19 (dated 2022 in TCRdb). To identify antigen-specific CD4+ T cell clonotypes by their expansion, the ViraFEST assay first stimulated PBMC with viral peptide pools and then applied TCR sequencing. After around 11 days of culture, CD4+ T cells were isolated with the EasySep CD4+ T cell isolation kit. Convalescent patients had PCR-confirmed SARS-CoV-2 infection between March and December 2020, before Alpha, Beta and Delta variants emerged in the United States. Library creation used the immunoSEQ multiplex PCR assay. As stored in TCRdb, this immuneACCESS dataset retains in-frame rearrangements with V and J assigned. A fraction of the clones does not appear; measured against another copy, unresolved V genes explain less than half of the discrepancy, and the remainder lacks a known reason. For this sample there are tens of thousands of clones; approximately 70% appear just once. The ten top clones hold 28% of the sample.

These receptors have no known antigen. Sequencing was performed on CD4+ T cells from PBMCs cultured with a peptide pool, taken before COVID-19 vaccination. The source is a human donor who had a prior SARS-CoV-2 infection.

V usage is TRBV4-1 and J usage is TRBJ2-1; maybe TRBD2 (6 bases). Trimming removed 0 bases from V and 2 bases from J, with 11 bases in between. The CDR3 is made up of 16 amino acids. Looked up from germline, CDR1 is MGHRA and CDR2 is YSYEKL. CDR3 residues: CASSQEAAGTYNEQFF. In nucleotides, the CDR3 is TGCGCCAGCAGCCAAGAGGCGGCGGGAACCTACAATGAGCAGTTCTTC.

The genes are TRBV2 and TRBJ2-5; a weak D match, TRBD1 (6 bases). Looked up from germline, CDR1 is SNHLY and CDR2 is FYNNEI. The CDR3 length is 12 residues. V gave up 10 bases and J gave up 1 base, with 10 bases separating them. CDR3 region: CAIGQSQETQYF. In DNA form, the CDR3 reads TGTGCCATCGGACAGAGCCAAGAGACCCAGTACTTC.

The table lists this clone with a few counts. The chain employs TRBV7-9 and TRBJ1-2; weak D call: TRBD1 (5 bases). The CDR3 contains 14 residues. V lost 5 bases to trimming and J lost 7 bases, with 17 bases between them. Looked up from germline, CDR1 is SEHNR and CDR2 is FQNEAQ (reference sequence). CDR3 protein: CASSTLQGTGGYTF. CDR3 bases: TGTGCCAGCAGCACACTCCAGGGAACTGGTGGCTACACCTTC.

This clone qualifies as medium-sized (0.01 to 0.1%). The chain recombines TRBV5-1 with TRBJ2-5, with 7 positions matching TRBD2. CDR3 size: 13 residues. Germline V lookup: CDR1 SGHRS, CDR2 YFSETQ. V lost 0 bases and J lost 5; bases outside the gene matches: 1. The CDR3 reads CASSLEGGETQYF. The CDR3 DNA reads as TGCGCCAGCAGCTTGGAGGGAGGGGAGACCCAGTACTTC.

CDR3 region: CASSLGLQGEQFF. The CDR3 coding sequence is TGCGCCAGCAGCTTGGGTCTGCAGGGTGAGCAGTTCTTC. This rearrangement joins TRBV5-1 to TRBJ2-1; a possible D gene is TRBD1 (5 bases). The CDR3 length is 13 residues. From germline, CDR1 is SGHRS and CDR2 YFSETQ. V was shortened by 0 bases and J by 9 bases, with 10 bases between the two germline ends.

The chain links TRBV5-4 to TRBJ1-2, with a possible D match to TRBD1 (6 bases). Per the germline V gene, CDR1 is SGHNT and CDR2 is YYREEE (reference sequence). The CDR3 is 15 amino acids. V lost 2 bases to trimming and J lost 3 bases, with 14 bases between them. The DNA for the CDR3 is TGTGCCAGCAGCTTCCGGAGACAGGCAGACTATGGCTACACCTTC. Protein product: CASSFRRQADYGYTF.

This sequence joins TRBV9 and TRBJ2-1, with TRBD1 matching 7 bases. The CDR3 loop spans 15 amino acids. V shed 1 base, J shed 7 bases, and the junction held 8 bases outside the gene matches. Germline CDR1 reads SGDLS; CDR2 reads YYNGEE. CDR3 region: CASSVRTGRNNEQFF. The DNA of the CDR3 is TGTGCCAGCAGCGTACGGACAGGCAGGAATAATGAGCAGTTCTTC.

The chain has TRBV7-2 and TRBJ2-3; TRBD2 matches at 9 bases. The J segment lost 1 base and the V segment lost 5 bases, leaving 16 bases of the junction unmatched. Germline V gene data show CDR1 as SGHTA and CDR2 as FQGNSA. The CDR3 spans 19 residues. In DNA form, the CDR3 reads TGTGCCAGCAGCCTCAAATCCGTTAAAGCGGGAGGAGGCACAGATACGCAGTATTTT. Translation gives CASSLKSVKAGGGTDTQYF.

The gene calls are TRBV4-3 and TRBJ2-1; TRBD2 matches at 7 bases. CDR1 and CDR2 from the germline V gene are LGHNA and YSLEER. The V gene end was trimmed by 0 bases and the J gene end by 5 bases; junction bases not matched to a gene: 10. The CDR3 length is 17 residues. The CDR3: CASSQEPTSKTNNEQFF. In DNA, the CDR3 is TGCGCCAGCAGCCAAGAACCGACTAGCAAAACGAACAATGAGCAGTTCTTC.

This clone has more than one count but fewer than ten. J is TRBJ2-7 and V is TRBV6-2 or TRBV6-3, with unresolved D. The V end lost 2 bases, the J end lost 4 bases, and 6 bases lay between the germline ends. Germline V gives CDR1 MNHEY, CDR2 SVGEGT. This CDR3 spans 12 amino acids. The CDR3 spells CASSYKGYEQYF. The CDR3 DNA reads as TGTGCCAGCAGTTACAAAGGGTACGAGCAGTACTTC.

The chain links TRBV2 to TRBJ1-2, with 8 positions matching TRBD1. The CDR3 is 15 amino acids. V shed 7 bases, J shed 4 bases, and the junction held 11 bases outside the gene matches. CDR1 and CDR2 from the germline V gene are SNHLY and FYNNEI. CDR3 protein: CASNAGTGFSYGYTF. CDR3 sequence (DNA): TGTGCCAGCAACGCCGGGACAGGCTTCTCCTATGGCTACACCTTC.

The chain has TRBV24-1 and TRBJ1-1; possible D gene TRBD1, 5 bases. CDR1 is KGHDR, CDR2 SFDVKD, per germline. V shed 5 bases and J shed 3 bases, with 27 bases lying between them. The CDR3 runs to 19 residues. CDR3 sequence reads: CATSAPPSDRDALDTEAFF. CDR3 in DNA: TGTGCCACCAGTGCCCCACCGAGCGACCGGGACGCACTGGACACTGAAGCTTTCTTT.

The genes are TRBV3-1 (or the pseudogene TRBV3-2) and TRBJ1-2; 7 bases are a match to TRBD1. This CDR3 has 13 residues. Per the germline V gene, CDR1 is LGHDT and CDR2 is YNNKEL (reference sequence). V shed 10 bases, J shed 5 bases, and the junction held 10 bases outside the gene matches. The CDR3 protein is CATSRQGQYGYTF. The CDR3, as DNA: TGTGCCACATCTCGACAGGGCCAATATGGCTACACCTTC.

The V gene is TRBV2, the J gene TRBJ1-3; 9 bases are a match to TRBD1. From germline, CDR1 is SNHLY and CDR2 FYNNEI. The CDR3 is 15 amino acids. The trim removed 5 bases at V and 7 bases at J, leaving 9 bases unmatched. The chain's CDR3 is CASSRTGVIGNTIYF. The CDR3 region has the DNA TGTGCCAGCAGTAGGACAGGGGTAATCGGGAACACCATATATTTT.

A few counts support this clone. V is TRBV18 and J is TRBJ2-7; D unclear. This CDR3 is built from 15 residues. Germline V gene sequence: CDR1 KGHSH, CDR2 LQKENI. V shed 2 bases and J shed 6 bases, with 17 bases lying between them. CDR3 sequence reads: CASSPSQSTLREQYF. The CDR3 DNA reads TGTGCCAGCTCACCAAGCCAGTCCACCCTACGCGAGCAGTACTTC.

This chain links TRBV13 with TRBJ2-7; possible D gene TRBD1, 6 bases. From germline, CDR1 is PRHDT and CDR2 FYEKMQ (reference sequence). Between the trimmed V and J ends, which lost 7 bases and 4 bases, there was a span of 17 bases. The CDR3 totals 14 residues. For the CDR3, the DNA is TGTGCCAGCACCCGTATGGGGGCTGGATACGAGCAGTACTTC. The encoded protein is CASTRMGAGYEQYF. Full variable domain (missing parts from reference TRBV13 and TRBJ2-7): AAGVIQSPRHLIKEKRETATLKCYPIPRHDTVYWYQQGPGQDPQFLISFYEKMQSDKGSIPDRFSAQQFSDYHSELNMSSLELGDSALYFCASTRMGAGYEQYFGPGTRLTVT.

The rearrangement uses TRBV28 and TRBJ2-7; D remains ambiguous. Germline CDR1 reads MDHEN; CDR2 reads SYDVKM. The CDR3 is 15 residues long. Deletions cut 3 bases from V and 0 bases from J, with 12 bases between. The DNA of the CDR3 is TGTGCCAGCAGTTTGATAGGGATCGACTCCTACGAGCAGTACTTC. Its protein product is CASSLIGIDSYEQYF.

The chain couples TRBV2 to TRBJ1-6, with no clear D. Germline CDR1 and CDR2: SNHLY and FYNNEI. CDR3 size: 14 residues. Trimming took 0 bases from V and 10 from J, leaving 10 bases between them. In nucleotides, the CDR3 is TGTGCCAGCAGTGAAGCTGCAGGAATATCACCCCTCCACTTT. Protein: CASSEAAGISPLHF.

This chain joins TRBV6-4 and TRBJ2-5, with 8 nucleotides matching TRBD2. The CDR3 length is 15 residues. V dropped 4 bases and J dropped 1; count of bases not matched to a gene: 5. Germline V gene sequence: CDR1 MRHNA, CDR2 SNTAGT. The CDR3 DNA is TGTGCCAGCAGTGCGACGGGAGGGCCCCAAGAGACCCAGTACTTC. This sequence encodes CASSATGGPQETQYF.

This chain joins TRBV5-5 and TRBJ2-4, with no clear D. CDR1 and CDR2 from the germline V gene are SGHKS and YYEKEE (reference sequence). The V and J ends lost 2 bases and 7 bases respectively, with 10 bases between them. The CDR3 has 13 amino acids. This CDR3 reads CASSFNSGNIQYF. CDR3 DNA: TGTGCCAGCAGCTTCAATTCCGGTAACATTCAGTACTTC.